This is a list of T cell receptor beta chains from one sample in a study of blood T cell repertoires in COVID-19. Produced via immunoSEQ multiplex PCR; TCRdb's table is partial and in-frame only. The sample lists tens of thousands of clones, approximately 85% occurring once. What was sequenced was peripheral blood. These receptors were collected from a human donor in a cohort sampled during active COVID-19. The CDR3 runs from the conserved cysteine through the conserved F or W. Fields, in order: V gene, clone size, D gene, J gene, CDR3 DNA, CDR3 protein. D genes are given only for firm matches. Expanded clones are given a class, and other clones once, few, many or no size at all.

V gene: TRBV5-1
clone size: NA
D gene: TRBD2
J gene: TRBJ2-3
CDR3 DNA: TGCGCCAGCAGCCCCCCCCTGCAAGCTAGCGGGGGAGCTGATACGCAGTATTTT
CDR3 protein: CASSPPLQASGGADTQYF

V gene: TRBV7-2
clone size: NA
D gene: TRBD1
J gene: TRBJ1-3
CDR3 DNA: TGTGCCAGCACCCTAATGGACAGGTCCATGAACACCATATATTTT
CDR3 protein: CASTLMDRSMNTIYF

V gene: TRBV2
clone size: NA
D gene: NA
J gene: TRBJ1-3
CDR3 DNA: TGTGCCAGCAGTCCCTCGACAGGAAACTCTGGAAACACCATATATTTT
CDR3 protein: CASSPSTGNSGNTIYF

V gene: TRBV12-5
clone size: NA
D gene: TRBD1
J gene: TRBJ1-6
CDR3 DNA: TGTGCTAGTGCCCCCCGACAGGGTAATTCACCCCTCCACTTT
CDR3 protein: CASAPRQGNSPLHF

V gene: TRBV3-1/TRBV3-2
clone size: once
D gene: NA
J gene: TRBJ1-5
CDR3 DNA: TGTGCCAGCAGCCCCTCCAGGGTACAGCCCCAGCATTTT
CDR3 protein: CASSPSRVQPQHF

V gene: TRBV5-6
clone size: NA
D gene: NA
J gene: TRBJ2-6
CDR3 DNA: TGTGCCAGCAGCCCTGTAGGGGCCTTGTCCTCTGGGGCCAACGTCCTGACTTTC
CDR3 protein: CASSPVGALSSGANVLTF

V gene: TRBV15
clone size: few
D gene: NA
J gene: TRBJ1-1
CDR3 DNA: TGTGCCACCAGCAGAGGGGCAGGGATGGCCACTGAAGCTTTCTTT
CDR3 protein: CATSRGAGMATEAFF

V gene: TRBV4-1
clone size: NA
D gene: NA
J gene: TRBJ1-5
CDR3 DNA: TGCGCCAGCAGCCAAGAAGGATTGGCAGGGGGCAATCAGCCCCAGCATTTT
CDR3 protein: CASSQEGLAGGNQPQHF

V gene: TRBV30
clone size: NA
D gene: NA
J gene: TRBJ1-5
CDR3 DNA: TGTGCCTGGAGTGCAGGGGGCAATCAGCCCCAGCATTTT
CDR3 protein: CAWSAGGNQPQHF

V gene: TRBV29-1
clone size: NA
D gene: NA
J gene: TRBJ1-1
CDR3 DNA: TGCAGCGTACAAAGGGAGTATAACACTGAAGCTTTCTTT
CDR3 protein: CSVQREYNTEAFF

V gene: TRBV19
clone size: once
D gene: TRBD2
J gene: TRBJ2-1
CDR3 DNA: TGTGCCAGTAGTGTGTCAGCGGGGGTACACAATGAGCAGTTCTTC
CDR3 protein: CASSVSAGVHNEQFF

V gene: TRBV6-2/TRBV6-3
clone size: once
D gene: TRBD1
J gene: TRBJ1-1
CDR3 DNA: TGTGCCAGCAGTTACTCGTACAGGGGGCGAGATGAAGCTTTCTTT
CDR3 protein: CASSYSYRGRDEAFF

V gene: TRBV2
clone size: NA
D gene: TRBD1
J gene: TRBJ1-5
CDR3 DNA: TGTGCCAGCAGCCCCCACAGGGGAAATAGCAATCAGCCCCAGCATTTT
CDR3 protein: CASSPHRGNSNQPQHF

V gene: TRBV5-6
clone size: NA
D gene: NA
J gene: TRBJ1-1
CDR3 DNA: TGTGCCAGCAGCTCCGCGTTGGGGGCGCGTTTTACGGACACTGAAGCTTTCTTT
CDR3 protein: CASSSALGARFTDTEAFF

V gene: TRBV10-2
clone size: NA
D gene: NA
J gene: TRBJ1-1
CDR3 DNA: TGCGCCAGCAGTGAGTCGTACAGTTCTGAAGCTTTCTTT
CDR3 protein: CASSESYSSEAFF

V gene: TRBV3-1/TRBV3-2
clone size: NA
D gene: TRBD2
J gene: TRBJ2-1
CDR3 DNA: TGTGCCAGCAGTAACGGGAGGGGTAGCAATGAGCAGTTCTTC
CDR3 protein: CASSNGRGSNEQFF

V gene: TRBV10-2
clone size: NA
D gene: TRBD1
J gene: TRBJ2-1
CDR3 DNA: TGCGCCAGCAGTGGGACAGGGTGGGATGAGCAGTTCTTC
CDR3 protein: CASSGTGWDEQFF

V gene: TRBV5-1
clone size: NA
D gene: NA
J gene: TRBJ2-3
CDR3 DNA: TGCGCCAGCAGCTTGGAAGGGACTCCAACCTCGAATACGCAGTATTTT
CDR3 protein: CASSLEGTPTSNTQYF

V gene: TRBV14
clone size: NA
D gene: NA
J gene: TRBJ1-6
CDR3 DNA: TGTGCCAGCAGCCAAGAATACAGTAATTCACCCCTCCACTTT
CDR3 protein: CASSQEYSNSPLHF

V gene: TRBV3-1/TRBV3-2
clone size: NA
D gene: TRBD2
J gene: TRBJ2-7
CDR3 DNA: TGTGCCAGCAGCCAAGCTAGCGGGAGCTCCTACGAGCAGTACTTC
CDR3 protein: CASSQASGSSYEQYF

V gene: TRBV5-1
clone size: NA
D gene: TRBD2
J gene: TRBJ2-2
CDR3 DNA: TGCGCCAGCGCCCTACTAGCGGGGGACGTCACCGGGGAGCTGTTTTTT
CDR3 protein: CASALLAGDVTGELFF

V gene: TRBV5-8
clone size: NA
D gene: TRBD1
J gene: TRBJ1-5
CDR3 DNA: TGTGCCAGCAAGCAAAAAGGGACAGGGAAAAATCAGCCCCAGCATTTT
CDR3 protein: CASKQKGTGKNQPQHF

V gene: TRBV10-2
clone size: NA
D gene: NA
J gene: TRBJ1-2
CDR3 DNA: TGCGCCAGCAGTGAGTTATCACTCTATGGCTACACCTTC
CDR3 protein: CASSELSLYGYTF

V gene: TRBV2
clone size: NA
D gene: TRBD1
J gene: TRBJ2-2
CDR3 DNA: TGTGCCAGCAGTGACGACAGGGGCGGATCCGGGGAGCTGTTTTTT
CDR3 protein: CASSDDRGGSGELFF

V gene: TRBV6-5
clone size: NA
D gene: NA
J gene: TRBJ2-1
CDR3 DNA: TGTGCCAGCCAGTCCTACAATGAGCAGTTCTTC
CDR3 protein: CASQSYNEQFF

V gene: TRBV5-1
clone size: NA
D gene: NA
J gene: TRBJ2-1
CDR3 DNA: TGCGCCAGCAGCGACCTATATACAGGTGGTGAGCAGTTCTTC
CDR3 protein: CASSDLYTGGEQFF

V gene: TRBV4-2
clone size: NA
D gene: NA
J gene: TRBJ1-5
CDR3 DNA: TGTGCCAGCAGCCAAGAATTGTCAGGGGCAAATCAGCCCCAGCATTTT
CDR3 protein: CASSQELSGANQPQHF

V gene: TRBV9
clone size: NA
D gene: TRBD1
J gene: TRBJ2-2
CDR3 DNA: TGTGCCAGCAGCCCGACAGGGGCGAACACCGGGGAGCTGTTTTTT
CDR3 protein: CASSPTGANTGELFF

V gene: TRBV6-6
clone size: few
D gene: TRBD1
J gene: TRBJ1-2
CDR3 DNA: TGTGCCAGCAGTTGGGGACAGCTCGACTATGGCTACACCTTC
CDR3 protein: CASSWGQLDYGYTF

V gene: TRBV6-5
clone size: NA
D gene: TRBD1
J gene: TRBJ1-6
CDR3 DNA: TGTGCCAGCAGAGTTGCAGGGGGCAACTCACCCCTCCACTTT
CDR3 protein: CASRVAGGNSPLHF

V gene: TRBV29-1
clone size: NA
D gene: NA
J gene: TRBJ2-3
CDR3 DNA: TGCAGCGTGGAGGACGGCACAGATACGCAGTATTTT
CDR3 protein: CSVEDGTDTQYF

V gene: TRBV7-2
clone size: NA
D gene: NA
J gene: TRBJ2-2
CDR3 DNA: TGTGCCAGCAGCGTAGTAAACACCGGGGAGCTGTTTTTT
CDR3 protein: CASSVVNTGELFF

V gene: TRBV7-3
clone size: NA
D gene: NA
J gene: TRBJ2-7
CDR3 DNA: TGTGCCAGCAGCTTAGGGCCGAGCTCCTACGAGCAGTACTTC
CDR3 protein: CASSLGPSSYEQYF